The rows below give T cell receptor beta chains drawn from one sample of a study of T cell responses to AZD1222 COVID-19 vaccine. The table came from immunoSEQ multiplex PCR; TCRdb's copy has only in-frame clones and leaves some out. This table has under 150,000 clones, 70% to 90% appearing once. The input for sequencing was peripheral blood, taken on day 0 of AZD1222 vaccination. The receptor source for this set is an adult in good health. Each CDR3 is given with its conserved first and last residue. D genes are given only for firm matches. Only part of the rows carry a size: once, few, many, or a class if the clone is expanded.

size: once
D: -
J: TRBJ1-3
V: TRBV11-2
DNA: TGTGCCAGCAGAACCGGAAACACCATATATTTT
CDR3: CASRTGNTIYF

size: few
D: TRBD1
J: TRBJ2-1
V: TRBV25-1
DNA: TGTGCCAGCAGTTTTTCCGGGACAGGGGACAATGAGCAGTTCTTC
CDR3: CASSFSGTGDNEQFF

size: -
D: -
J: TRBJ1-2
V: TRBV29-1
DNA: TGCAGCGTTGAAGACAGTAACTATGGCTACACCTTC
CDR3: CSVEDSNYGYTF

size: -
D: -
J: TRBJ1-1
V: TRBV9
DNA: TGTGCCAGCAGCGTAGAAGTGGAAGGGTACACTGAAGCTTTCTTT
CDR3: CASSVEVEGYTEAFF

size: -
D: TRBD2
J: TRBJ2-5
V: TRBV19
DNA: TGTGCCAGTAGTCCTCGACTAGCGGGAGCAGAGACCCAGTACTTC
CDR3: CASSPRLAGAETQYF

size: -
D: TRBD2
J: TRBJ2-4
V: TRBV6-2/TRBV6-3
DNA: TGTGCCAGCAGTTCAGGGACTAGCCCCAAAAACATTCAGTACTTC
CDR3: CASSSGTSPKNIQYF

size: -
D: -
J: TRBJ2-1
V: TRBV7-9
DNA: TGTGCCAGCGGGAGGACCTACAATGAGCAGTTCTTC
CDR3: CASGRTYNEQFF

size: -
D: -
J: TRBJ1-2
V: TRBV9
DNA: TGTGCCAGCAGCGTAGACGCCCGCTATGGCTACACCTTC
CDR3: CASSVDARYGYTF

size: -
D: TRBD1
J: TRBJ1-5
V: TRBV6-6
DNA: TGTGCCAGCAGTTATGGGACAGGGGCTCGCAATCAGCCCCAGCATTTT
CDR3: CASSYGTGARNQPQHF

size: -
D: -
J: TRBJ1-5
V: TRBV3-1/TRBV3-2
DNA: TGTGCCAGCAGCCAAGACGGCAGATCCAATCAGCCCCAGCATTTT
CDR3: CASSQDGRSNQPQHF

size: -
D: -
J: TRBJ1-5
V: TRBV27
DNA: TGTGCCAGCAGCTCTTTGAGCACGGGTGGCAATCAGCCCCAGCATTTT
CDR3: CASSSLSTGGNQPQHF

size: -
D: TRBD1
J: TRBJ2-1
V: TRBV10-3
DNA: TGTGCCATCAGAACAGGGGGCGACTACAATGAGCAGTTCTTC
CDR3: CAIRTGGDYNEQFF

size: -
D: TRBD2
J: TRBJ2-1
V: TRBV6-5
DNA: TGTGCCAGCAGGATGACTAGCGTCTACAATGAGCAGTTCTTC
CDR3: CASRMTSVYNEQFF

size: -
D: -
J: TRBJ2-1
V: TRBV3-1/TRBV3-2
DNA: TGTGCCAGCAGCCGGACGCCGTTGCCGGTCAATGAGCAGTTCTTC
CDR3: CASSRTPLPVNEQFF

size: -
D: -
J: TRBJ2-1
V: TRBV29-1
DNA: TGCAGCGTTAGAAGCCGGGAGTTGAATGAGCAGTTCTTC
CDR3: CSVRSRELNEQFF

size: -
D: TRBD1
J: TRBJ2-1
V: TRBV24-1
DNA: TGTGCCACCAGTGATATATCCCCCGGGACAGACCCTAATTTTAGGCAGTTCTTC
CDR3: CATSDISPGTDPNFRQFF

size: -
D: -
J: TRBJ2-2
V: TRBV29-1
DNA: TGCAGCGTTCCATACAGAGCCGTGAACACCGGGGAGCTGTTTTTT
CDR3: CSVPYRAVNTGELFF

size: -
D: -
J: TRBJ1-3
V: TRBV27
DNA: TGTGCCAACCGTCGAAGCCACTCTGGAAACACCATATATTTT
CDR3: CANRRSHSGNTIYF

size: -
D: -
J: TRBJ2-3
V: TRBV7-2
DNA: TGTGCCAGCAGCTTAGTACCTCTAGCCGCAGATACGCAGTATTTT
CDR3: CASSLVPLAADTQYF

size: -
D: TRBD1
J: TRBJ1-1
V: TRBV5-1
DNA: TGCGCCAGCAGCTTGGCTATCAGGACAGGGGGTGCCGCCACTGAAGCTTTCTTT
CDR3: CASSLAIRTGGAATEAFF

size: -
D: -
J: TRBJ1-2
V: TRBV24-1
DNA: TGTGCCACCAGTGACTCCGGGCCCGGGCGATATGGCTACACCTTC
CDR3: CATSDSGPGRYGYTF

size: once
D: -
J: TRBJ1-6
V: TRBV7-9
DNA: TGTGCCAGCAGCTTCGGGGATTCACCCCTCCACTTT
CDR3: CASSFGDSPLHF

size: -
D: -
J: TRBJ1-3
V: TRBV28
DNA: TGTGCCAGCAGTTTACCGAGAAGAAACTCTGGAAACACCATATATTTT
CDR3: CASSLPRRNSGNTIYF

size: -
D: -
J: TRBJ1-2
V: TRBV21-1
DNA: TGTGCCAGCAGCTGCCCTCGACAGGGGACTAACTATGGCTACACCTTC
CDR3: CASSCPRQGTNYGYTF

size: -
D: -
J: TRBJ2-7
V: TRBV9
DNA: TGTGCCAGCAGCCCTGGCGACAGTGATACCTACGAGCAGTACTTC
CDR3: CASSPGDSDTYEQYF

size: -
D: TRBD1
J: TRBJ2-7
V: TRBV4-1
DNA: TGCGCCAGCAGCCTCCAACAGGGGGCGCGGGAGCAGTACTTC
CDR3: CASSLQQGAREQYF

size: -
D: -
J: TRBJ2-2
V: TRBV5-8
DNA: TGTGCCAGCAGCCCGGGCCCTAACACCGGGGAGCTGTTTTTT
CDR3: CASSPGPNTGELFF

size: -
D: -
J: TRBJ1-3
V: TRBV5-4
DNA: TGTGCCAGCAGCTTTGCTGGTAACGTCGGAAACACCATATATTTT
CDR3: CASSFAGNVGNTIYF

size: -
D: -
J: TRBJ1-1
V: TRBV5-1
DNA: TGCGCCAGCAGCTTGGAAGTAGCTTTGTCGAACACTGAAGCTTTCTTT
CDR3: CASSLEVALSNTEAFF

size: -
D: TRBD1
J: TRBJ1-2
V: TRBV11-2
DNA: TGTGCCAGCAGCTCCCCCCAGGGGGCCCATGGCTACACCTTC
CDR3: CASSSPQGAHGYTF